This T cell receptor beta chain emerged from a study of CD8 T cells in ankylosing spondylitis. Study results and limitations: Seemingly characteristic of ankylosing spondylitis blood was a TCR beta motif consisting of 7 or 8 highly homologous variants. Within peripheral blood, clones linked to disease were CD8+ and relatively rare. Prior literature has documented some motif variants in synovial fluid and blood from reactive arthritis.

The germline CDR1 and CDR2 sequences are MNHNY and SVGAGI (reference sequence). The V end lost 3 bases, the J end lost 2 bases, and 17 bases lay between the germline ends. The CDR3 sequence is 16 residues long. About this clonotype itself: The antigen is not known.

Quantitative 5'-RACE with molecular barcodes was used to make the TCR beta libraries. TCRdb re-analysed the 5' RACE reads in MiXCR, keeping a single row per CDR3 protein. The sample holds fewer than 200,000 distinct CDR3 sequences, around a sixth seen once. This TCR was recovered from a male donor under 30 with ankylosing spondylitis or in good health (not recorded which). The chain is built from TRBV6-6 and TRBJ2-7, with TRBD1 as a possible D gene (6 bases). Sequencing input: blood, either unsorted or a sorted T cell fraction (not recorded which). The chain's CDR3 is CASSYMHSTGTYEQYF. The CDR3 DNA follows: TGTGCCAGCAGTTATATGCACTCGACAGGTACCTACGAGCAGTACTTC.